One and the same sample provided the 3 T cell receptor beta chains below, sequenced in a study of blood T cell repertoires in COVID-19. The data were produced by immunoSEQ multiplex PCR, yet TCRdb's version contains in-frame clones alone and is incomplete. This sample has approximately 220,000 clones, with around 84% found just once. Sequenced sample: PBMCs or T cells enriched from blood (not recorded which). The source is a woman aged 40 to 50 with acute COVID-19.

The chain carries TRBV10-3 and TRBJ1-6; TRBD1 aligns across 8 bases. CDR3 length: 14 amino acids. The germline V gene encodes CDR1 ENHRY and CDR2 SYGVKD. After removal of 4 bases from V and 7 bases from J, the junction contained 3 bases not matched to a gene. DNA of the CDR3: TGTGCCATCAGTGGAGGACAGGGAAATTCACCCCTCCACTTT. This sequence encodes CAISGGQGNSPLHF.

This clone was seen more than once but under ten times. The chain joins TRBV7-8 to TRBJ2-5; the D gene is possibly TRBD2 (5 bases). The V and J ends lost 3 bases and 5 bases respectively, with 10 bases between them. The germline gives CDR1 SGHVS, CDR2 FQNEAQ. This CDR3 is 13 amino acids long. As DNA, the CDR3 is TGTGCCAGCAGCTTGGTTCGCGGGGAGACCCAGTACTTC. This codes for CASSLVRGETQYF.

This chain links TRBV28 with TRBJ1-1, with a weak D call TRBD1 (6 bases). CDR1 MDHEN and CDR2 SYDVKM come from the germline V gene. The V gene lost 6 bases and the J gene lost 9 bases, with 20 bases spanning the gap. The CDR3 consists of 14 residues. CDR3 DNA sequence: TGTGCCAGCAGCACGACAGGACCTTCTCCCCAAGCTTTCTTT. Its translation: CASSTTGPSPQAFF.